The rows below give T cell receptor beta chains drawn from one sample of a study of cytomegalovirus exposure and HLA in healthy donors. Profiling relied on immunoSEQ multiplex PCR, and the TCRdb table lists in-frame clones only, not all of them. The table has approximately 190,000 clones, roughly 84% seen once. The sequenced sample consisted of PBMCs. The origin of the receptors is a man younger than 35 in good health and CMV-seropositive. CDR3s include the opening cysteine and the closing phenylalanine or tryptophan. A D gene is named only where the DNA matches it firmly. Only part of the rows carry a size: once, few, many, or a class if the clone is expanded.

j_call d_call v_call clone_size cdr3_aa cdr3_nt
TRBJ2-7 TRBD1 TRBV11-3 - CASSKGQGSYEQYF TGTGCCAGCAGCAAAGGACAGGGGAGCTACGAGCAGTACTTC
TRBJ2-2 TRBD2 TRBV6-1 - CASSAGTSAGELFF TGTGCCAGCAGTGCCGGGACTAGCGCGGGGGAGCTGTTTTTT
TRBJ2-7 - TRBV27 few CASTPGDEQYF TGTGCCAGCACCCCGGGGGACGAGCAGTACTTC
TRBJ2-3 TRBD1 TRBV11-2 - CASSLFQGADTQYF TGTGCCAGCAGCTTATTTCAGGGGGCAGATACGCAGTATTTT
TRBJ2-1 TRBD1 TRBV5-1 few CASSLAGQGVYNEQFF TGCGCCAGCAGCTTGGCCGGGCAGGGGGTTTACAATGAGCAGTTCTTC
TRBJ2-7 - TRBV9 - CASSVHHSPSYEQYF TGTGCCAGCAGCGTACATCACAGCCCCTCCTACGAGCAGTACTTC
TRBJ1-4 TRBD1 TRBV6-5 - CASSYSRQGVEKLFF TGTGCCAGCAGTTACTCTAGACAGGGGGTAGAAAAACTGTTTTTT
TRBJ2-7 - TRBV5-1 - CASRMAGKAYEQYF TGCGCCAGCAGAATGGCGGGAAAGGCGTACGAGCAGTACTTC
TRBJ2-1 - TRBV6-4 - CASSDGRYNEQFF TGTGCCAGCAGTGATGGGCGCTACAATGAGCAGTTCTTC
TRBJ2-7 - TRBV5-1 - CASSLGPGGISYEQYF TGCGCCAGCAGCTTGGGCCCAGGGGGGATCTCCTACGAGCAGTACTTC
TRBJ2-3 - TRBV18 - CASSPERFGTDTQYF TGTGCCAGCTCACCCGAACGGTTCGGGACAGATACGCAGTATTTT
TRBJ2-7 TRBD1 TRBV7-2 - CASSLAGDSSYEQYF TGTGCCAGCAGCTTAGCGGGGGACAGCTCCTACGAGCAGTACTTC
TRBJ2-2 - TRBV14 once CASSRGDFGELFF TGTGCCAGCAGCCGAGGTGATTTTGGGGAGCTGTTTTTT
TRBJ2-7 TRBD1 TRBV15 - CATQGPAYEQYF TGTGCCACACAGGGGCCCGCCTACGAGCAGTACTTC
TRBJ1-2 TRBD1 TRBV2 - CASSADRGPSGYTF TGTGCCAGCAGTGCCGACAGGGGGCCAAGTGGCTACACCTTC
TRBJ2-7 TRBD1 TRBV4-3 - CASSAHSAGGPYEQYF TGCGCCAGCAGCGCCCACTCCGCAGGGGGCCCCTACGAGCAGTACTTC
TRBJ2-2 - TRBV11-2 - CASSLSGTNTGELFF TGTGCCAGCAGCTTATCCGGGACGAACACCGGGGAGCTGTTTTTT
TRBJ2-7 TRBD2 TRBV11-2 - CASSPPGGAGYEQYF TGTGCCAGCAGCCCTCCGGGGGGGGCGGGGTACGAGCAGTACTTC
TRBJ2-7 - TRBV6-5 - CASSYSSGEQYF TGTGCCAGCAGTTACTCGAGCGGCGAGCAGTACTTC
TRBJ2-7 - TRBV2 - CASSEALLRRTGYEQYF TGTGCCAGCAGTGAAGCCCTGTTGCGGAGAACAGGCTACGAGCAGTACTTC
TRBJ2-7 TRBD2 TRBV30 once CAWSPARGSSEQYF TGTGCCTGGAGTCCGGCGCGGGGGTCCTCCGAGCAGTACTTC
TRBJ2-2 - TRBV11-3 - CASSPPRGDTGELFF TGTGCCAGCAGCCCCCCCCGAGGAGACACCGGGGAGCTGTTTTTT
TRBJ1-1 - TRBV2 medium-sized CASSERALLMNTEAFF TGTGCCAGCAGTGAGAGAGCCCTCCTCATGAACACTGAAGCTTTCTTT
TRBJ2-2 TRBD2 TRBV4-3 - CASSRNRAGGPNTGELFF TGCGCCAGCAGCCGGAACCGTGCGGGAGGACCGAACACCGGGGAGCTGTTTTTT
TRBJ2-2 TRBD1 TRBV5-1 few CASTVRQGDTGELFF TGCGCCAGCACCGTAAGACAGGGGGACACCGGGGAGCTGTTTTTT
TRBJ1-1 - TRBV10-2 few CASSVDRNTEAFF TGCGCCAGCAGTGTGGACAGGAACACTGAAGCTTTCTTT
TRBJ2-2 TRBD2 TRBV5-6 - CASSSGLAGAETGELFF TGTGCCAGCAGCTCCGGACTAGCGGGAGCTGAAACCGGGGAGCTGTTTTTT
TRBJ2-5 TRBD1 TRBV5-1 - CASSWTGGRQETQYF TGCGCCAGCAGCTGGACAGGGGGGAGGCAAGAGACCCAGTACTTC
TRBJ2-7 - TRBV2 medium-sized CASKSSGYEQYF TGTGCCAGCAAGAGTTCGGGGTACGAGCAGTACTTC
TRBJ2-1 TRBD2 TRBV19 - CASGKAAGGPNEQFF TGTGCCAGTGGGAAGGCAGCGGGAGGGCCGAATGAGCAGTTCTTC
TRBJ1-1 - TRBV7-9 - CASRKTVNTEAFF TGTGCCAGCAGAAAGACAGTGAACACTGAAGCTTTCTTT
TRBJ1-2 TRBD1 TRBV2 - CASRGTAANYGYTF TGTGCCAGCAGGGGGACAGCAGCTAACTATGGCTACACCTTC
TRBJ1-5 - TRBV4-3 - CASSQDRQGNQPQHF TGCGCCAGCAGCCAAGATCGACAGGGCAATCAGCCCCAGCATTTT
TRBJ1-2 - TRBV18 few CASSPYQRNMRGYTF TGTGCCAGCTCACCATATCAGCGGAATATGAGGGGCTACACCTTC
TRBJ1-2 - TRBV6-1 - CASSEVEIQGPGGYTF TGTGCCAGCAGTGAAGTCGAAATTCAGGGCCCTGGAGGCTACACCTTC
TRBJ2-1 TRBD2 TRBV11-3 - CASSLEGLPGEQFF TGTGCCAGCAGCTTAGAGGGACTACCGGGAGAGCAGTTCTTC
TRBJ2-1 TRBD2 TRBV4-3 once CASSPSGTSGWEQFF TGCGCCAGCAGCCCCTCCGGGACTAGCGGTTGGGAGCAGTTCTTC
TRBJ2-7 TRBD1 TRBV4-1 few CASSHPLRGQTSYEQYF TGCGCCAGCAGCCACCCCCTCAGGGGGCAAACTTCCTACGAGCAGTACTTC